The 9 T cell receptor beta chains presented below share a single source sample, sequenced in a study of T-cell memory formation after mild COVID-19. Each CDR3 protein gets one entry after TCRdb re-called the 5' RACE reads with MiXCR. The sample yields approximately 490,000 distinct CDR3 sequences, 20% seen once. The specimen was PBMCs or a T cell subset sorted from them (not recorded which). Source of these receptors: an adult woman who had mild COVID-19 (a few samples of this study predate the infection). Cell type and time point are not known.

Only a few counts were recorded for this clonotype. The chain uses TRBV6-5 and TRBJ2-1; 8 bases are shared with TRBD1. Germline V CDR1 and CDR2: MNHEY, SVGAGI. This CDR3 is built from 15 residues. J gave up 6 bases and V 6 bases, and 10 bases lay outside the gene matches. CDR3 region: CASSPSRGQFNEQFF. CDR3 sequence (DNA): TGTGCCAGCAGCCCCTCCAGGGGGCAATTCAATGAGCAGTTCTTC.

CDR3 bases: TGTGCCAGCAGCTTCTGGGGGGGCTATCAGCCCCAGCATTTT. This codes for CASSFWGGYQPQHF. J is TRBJ1-5 and V is TRBV5-5; the D gene is possibly TRBD1 (6 bases). V was trimmed by 2 bases and J by 5 bases, leaving 11 bases between them. This CDR3 comprises 14 residues. The V gene's germline CDR1 is SGHKS and CDR2 YYEKEE (reference sequence). Full variable domain (outside the CDR3, taken from reference TRBV5-5 and TRBJ1-5): DAGVTQSPTHLIKTRGQQVTLRCSPISGHKSVSWYQQVLGQGPQFIFQYYEKEERGRGNFPDRFSARQFPNYSSELNVNALLLGDSALYLCASSFWGGYQPQHFGDGTRLSIL.

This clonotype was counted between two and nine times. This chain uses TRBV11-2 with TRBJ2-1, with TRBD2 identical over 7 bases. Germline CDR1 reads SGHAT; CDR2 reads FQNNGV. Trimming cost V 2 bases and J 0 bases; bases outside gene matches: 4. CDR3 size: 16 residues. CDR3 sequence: CASSLPSSGSYNEQFF. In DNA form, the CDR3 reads TGTGCCAGCAGCTTACCCTCTAGCGGCTCCTACAATGAGCAGTTCTTC.

CDR3 loop: CATSRERQTNYGYTF. For the CDR3, the DNA is TGTGCCACCAGCAGAGAAAGACAGACAAACTATGGCTACACCTTC. The chain carries TRBV15 and TRBJ1-2, with D maybe TRBD1 (5 bases). Deletions cut 0 bases from V and 2 bases from J, with 10 bases between. Germline V gives CDR1 LNHNV, CDR2 YYDKDF (reference sequence). The CDR3 is 15 residues long.

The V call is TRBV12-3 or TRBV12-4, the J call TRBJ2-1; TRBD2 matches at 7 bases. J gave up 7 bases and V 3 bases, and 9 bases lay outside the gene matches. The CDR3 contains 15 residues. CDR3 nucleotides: TGTGCCAGCAGTTTCGAGGACGGGGGGTCAAATGAGCAGTTCTTC. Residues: CASSFEDGGSNEQFF.

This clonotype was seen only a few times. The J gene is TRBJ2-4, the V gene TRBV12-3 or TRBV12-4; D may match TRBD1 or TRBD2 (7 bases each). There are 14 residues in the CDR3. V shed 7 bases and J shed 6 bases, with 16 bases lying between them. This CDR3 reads CASTLGGGLNIQYF. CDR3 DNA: TGTGCCAGCACCCTGGGAGGGGGCTTAAACATTCAGTACTTC.

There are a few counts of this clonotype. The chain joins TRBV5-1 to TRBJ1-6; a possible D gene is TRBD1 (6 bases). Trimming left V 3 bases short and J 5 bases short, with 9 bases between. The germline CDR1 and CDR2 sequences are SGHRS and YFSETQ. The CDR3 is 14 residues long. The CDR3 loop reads CASSSYRDNSPLHF. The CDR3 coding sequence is TGCGCCAGCAGCTCCTACAGGGATAATTCACCCCTCCACTTT.

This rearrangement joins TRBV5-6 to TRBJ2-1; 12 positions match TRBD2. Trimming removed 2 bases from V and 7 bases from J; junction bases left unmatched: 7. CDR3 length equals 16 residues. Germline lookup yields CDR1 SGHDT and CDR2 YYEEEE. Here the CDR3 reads CASSFPRLAGGNEQFF. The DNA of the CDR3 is TGTGCCAGCAGCTTCCCCCGGCTAGCGGGAGGGAATGAGCAGTTCTTC.

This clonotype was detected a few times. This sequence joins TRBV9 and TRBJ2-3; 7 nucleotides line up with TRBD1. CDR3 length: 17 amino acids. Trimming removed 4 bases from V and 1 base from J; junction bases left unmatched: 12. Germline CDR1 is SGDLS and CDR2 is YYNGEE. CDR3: CASSHPKGATRTDTQYF. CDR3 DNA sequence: TGTGCCAGCAGCCACCCGAAGGGGGCGACTCGCACAGATACGCAGTATTTT.